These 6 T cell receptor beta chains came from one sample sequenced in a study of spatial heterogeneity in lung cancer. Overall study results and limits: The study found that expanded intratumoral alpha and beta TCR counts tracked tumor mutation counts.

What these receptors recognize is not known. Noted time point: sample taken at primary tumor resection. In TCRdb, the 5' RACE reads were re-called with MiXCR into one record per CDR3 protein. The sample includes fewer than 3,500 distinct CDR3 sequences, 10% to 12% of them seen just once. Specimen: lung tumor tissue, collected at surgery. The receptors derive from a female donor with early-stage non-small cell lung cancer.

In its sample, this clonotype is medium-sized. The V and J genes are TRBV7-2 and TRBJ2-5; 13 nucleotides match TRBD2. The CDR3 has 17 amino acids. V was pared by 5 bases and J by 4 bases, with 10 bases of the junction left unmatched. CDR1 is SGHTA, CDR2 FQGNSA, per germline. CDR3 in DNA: TGTGCCAGCAGCGGGAGACTAGCGGGAGGTAGTAGAGAGACCCAGTACTTC. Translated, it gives CASSGRLAGGSRETQYF.

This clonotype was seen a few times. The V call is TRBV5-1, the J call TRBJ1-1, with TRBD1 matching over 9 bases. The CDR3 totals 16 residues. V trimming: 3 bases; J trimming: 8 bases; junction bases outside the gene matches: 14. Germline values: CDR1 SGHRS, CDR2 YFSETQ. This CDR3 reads CASSSPRWTGESEAFF. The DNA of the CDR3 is TGCGCCAGCAGCTCGCCCCGGTGGACAGGGGAGTCCGAAGCTTTCTTT. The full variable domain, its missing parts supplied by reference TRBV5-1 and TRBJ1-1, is KAGVTQTPRYLIKTRGQQVTLSCSPISGHRSVSWYQQTPGQGLQFLFEYFSETQRNKGNFPGRFSGRQFSNSRSEMNVSTLELGDSALYLCASSSPRWTGESEAFFGQGTRLTVV.

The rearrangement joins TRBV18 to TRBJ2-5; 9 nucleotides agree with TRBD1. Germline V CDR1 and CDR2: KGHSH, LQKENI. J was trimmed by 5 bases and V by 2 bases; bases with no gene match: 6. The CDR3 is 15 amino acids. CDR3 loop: CASSPITGGRETQYF. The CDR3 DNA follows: TGTGCCAGCTCACCAATTACAGGGGGCAGGGAGACCCAGTACTTC.

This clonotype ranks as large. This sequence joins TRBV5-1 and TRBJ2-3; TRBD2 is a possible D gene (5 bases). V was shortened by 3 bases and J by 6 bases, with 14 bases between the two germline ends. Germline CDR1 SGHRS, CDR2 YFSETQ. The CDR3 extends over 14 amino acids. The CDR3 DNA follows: TGCGCCAGCAGCTCTGACTTTTCGGGGGATACGCAGTATTTT. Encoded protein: CASSSDFSGDTQYF.

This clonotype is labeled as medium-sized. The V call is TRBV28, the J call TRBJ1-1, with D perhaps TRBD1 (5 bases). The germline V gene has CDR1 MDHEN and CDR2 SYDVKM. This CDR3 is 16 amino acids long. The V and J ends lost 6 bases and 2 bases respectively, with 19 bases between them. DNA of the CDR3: TGTGCCAGCAGCTACCCCGGGGCAGCAACCAACACTGAAGCTTTCTTT. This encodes CASSYPGAATNTEAFF.

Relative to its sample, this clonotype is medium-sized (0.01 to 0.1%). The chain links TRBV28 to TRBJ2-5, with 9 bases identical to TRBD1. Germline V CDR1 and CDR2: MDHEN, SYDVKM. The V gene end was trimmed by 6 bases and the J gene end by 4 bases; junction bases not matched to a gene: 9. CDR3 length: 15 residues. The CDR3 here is CASSPGQGRGETQYF. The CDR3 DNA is TGTGCCAGCAGCCCGGGACAGGGTAGGGGAGAGACCCAGTACTTC.